The entry that follows covers one T cell receptor beta chain sequence. Its target antigen remains unknown. No much larger clonotype is one base removed from it; base qualities were not supplied. The data are from a study of cytomegalovirus exposure and HLA in healthy donors (dated by TCRdb to the late 2010s). At the level of the whole study: An earlier analysis of about 530 of the donors reported 276 Gb of sequence data and 95 million to 130 million unique TCR beta sequences obtained from about 179 million T cells. Several DR-DQ haplotypes were treated as single units for association and clustering because of strong linkage in the cohort. The genetic ancestry cluster associated with self-reported Caucasian donors included 70% to 85% of the roughly 400 genotyped donors. Donor age, sex, ethnicity and CMV serostatus were compiled alongside the repertoire data. Rather than using new phenotypic data, the later analysis identified candidate immune exposures from TCR beta sequences and from how often those sequences occurred across donors. All discovery cohort repertoires had been generated using a single sequencing platform. A later genetic analysis took genome-wide SNP genotypes for about 65% of the 666 donors and used that subset as a discovery cohort. The study aimed to test whether signatures of past pathogen exposure could be identified by cataloging public T cell receptors. An early release covering approximately 600 HLA-typed donors comprised 300 to 350 gigabases of sequencing data and tens of millions of unique TCR sequences. High-throughput TCR immunosequencing, statistical association of individual TCRs with disease status, and machine learning were combined to predict cytomegalovirus infection status. Among roughly 400 genotyped donors of the cohort, an average of approximately 230,000 unique TCR beta nucleotide sequences were sequenced per donor, around 18% of them non-productive. Besides the first cohort of roughly 660 subjects, a separate validation cohort made up of roughly 120 different subjects was used. Class I and class II HLA loci were covered by the typing at four-digit resolution. A later analysis re-examined previously published TCR beta repertoires from several hundred donors and added high-resolution HLA genotyping to investigate patterns of TCR occurrence. In an earlier analysis of 587 of the donors, high-throughput TCR beta sequencing was used to judge whether each TCR beta V gene segment behaved as functional or pseudogenic. Typing coverage differed by locus: A, B, C, DRB1 and DQB1 were typed in about 620-640 donors, DQA1 in 522, DPA1 in 600 to 610, and DPB1 in 450 to 490. The study profiled the T cell repertoires of 666 subjects by immunosequencing and related them to cytomegalovirus serostatus.

Library method: the immunoSEQ multiplex PCR assay. For the multiplex PCR, a mixture combining 60 forward primers for TCR Vbeta segments and 13 reverse primers for TCR Jbeta segments was used. The CDR3 region of rearranged TCR beta genes was amplified from genomic DNA with a multiplex PCR assay. The Illumina HiSeq System was used to sequence the amplified TCR beta libraries as 87-base-pair reads. The source study handled its data this way. In a later analysis, tens of millions of unique TCR beta chains were counted across the roughly 610 repertoires, and around 10 million of these chains were shared by at least two donors. Raw reads were error-corrected and collapsed into unique sequences by a nearest-neighbor algorithm in which closely related sequences were merged to remove PCR and sequencing errors. CDR3 sequences were aligned to IMGT reference sequences to assign V, D and J gene segments. Each retained sequence needed at least a six-nucleotide match to both a V gene segment and a J gene segment. A rearrangement was called productive if the CDR3 had no stop codons and remained in frame with V and J, and every other rearrangement was called non-productive. Following IMGT convention, CDR3 was defined as the stretch from the second conserved V-encoded cysteine to the conserved J-encoded phenylalanine. Sequences without an unambiguous match to a single V gene segment were excluded from the earlier analysis of several hundred of the donors. An earlier analysis of fewer than 650 of the donors classified V segments as functional when productive rearrangements were above 56.7% and as segregating when the standard deviation between donors was above 5%. A statistical classification framework was built for diagnosing cytomegalovirus status from the catalog of TCR beta chain sequences. In a later analysis, TCR nucleotide sequences were compared against IMGT/GENE-DB human TR gene sequences so that V and J genes could be assigned. Using the TCRdist pipeline, a later analysis assigned CDR3 sequences along with most-parsimonious VDJ recombination scenarios. In a later analysis, each TCR beta chain was defined by its CDR3 amino acid sequence together with its V-gene family, and reads without a unique V-gene family were excluded. To address suspected cross-contamination and a sequencing artifact, a later analysis removed 592 highly shared, low-generation-probability nucleotide sequences. In a later analysis, a clonal expansion index was calculated for each public chain from normalized within-repertoire ranks of inferred template counts. In a later analysis, generation probabilities were computed with a VDJ recombination model fitted to out-of-frame rearrangements, and the resulting probabilities were checked against IGoR. Hypergeometric tests were used in a later analysis to score TCR-TCR, TCR-HLA and TCR-CMV co-occurrence, with a repertoire-size bias correction applied to the TCR pairs. A later analysis estimated false discovery rates by permuting HLA or CMV assignments 20 times. A later analysis grouped co-occurring TCRs with DBSCAN, adding TCRdist sequence similarity when clustering within HLA-allele-positive subsets. Co-occurrence clustering excluded repertoires with fewer than 30,000 or more than 120,000 public chains, plus five with anomalous nucleotide sharing. Held by TCRdb, this immuneACCESS table contains in-frame sequences only and omits some clones. Under half of the omission traces to an unresolved V gene where checked; the cause of the rest is unknown. D and trimming were read from the DNA, whereas the V and J calls and clone size are those reported in that table. The sample table lists some 200,000 clones, roughly 80% of them with a count of one. The ten largest make up approximately 3% of the sample.

What the work shows at the level of the full study, not this receptor alone: A later genetic analysis associated a missense DCLRE1C variant with V-gene and J-gene trimming of TCR beta chains, and an independent cohort replicated the association. The authors suggested that the approach could potentially be extended to other disease states and immunological phenotypes. CMV serostatus was the only immune exposure information available for the cohort. A later analysis associated about 17,000 TCR beta sequences with specific HLA alleles at a false discovery rate of 0.05. Linkage disequilibrium might explain the correlated functional status among segregating V segments, but an unknown experimental factor could not be excluded. A few of the identified cytomegalovirus-associated TCR beta chains were confirmed in vitro to be specific for cytomegalovirus antigens. A later analysis found that HLA-associated TCR beta chains were more clonally expanded and had lower generation probabilities than equally common non-associated chains. Roughly uniform sequencing depth across donors was assumed in presence/absence analyses, although this assumption may not hold. According to a later analysis, parvovirus B19, influenza, CMV and Epstein-Barr virus appeared linked to several top co-occurrence clusters. Because counts were too low, 15 to 20 rarely observed V segments, including chromosome 9 orphons, were left out of the earlier analysis of over 550 of the donors. Some IMGT-functional V segments, including TRBV6-2 and TRBV6-3, could not be told apart with the 87-base-pair reads, so those segments were excluded. A further reported finding was that TCR beta sequences accurately predicted the HLA-A and HLA-B alleles for most subjects in the first cohort. The study gave a list of 150 to 200 TCR beta chains associated with cytomegalovirus. The classifier was reported to diagnose cytomegalovirus status with high specificity and sensitivity in both the original cohort and the validation cohort. A group of highly shared sequence variants was considered likely to be a technical artifact of the sequencing pipeline. When HLA alleles, especially DR and DQ, strongly co-occurred, TCR associations were difficult to assign to individual alleles. A later genetic analysis reported fewer N-insertions in productive TCRs among donors in an Asian-associated ancestry cluster than the approximately 670-donor mean. Most CMV-associated TCR beta chains appeared to be HLA-restricted in a later analysis, and the HLA associations seemed to be driven largely by CMV exposure. Across donors, most TCR sequences were observed very rarely, whereas some public TCRs were present in many individuals. Because HLA typing was missing for some donors at each locus, association tests included only the typed subset. Only TCR beta chains were sequenced in this cohort, and the absence of alpha or paired-chain data limited detectable features. An earlier analysis of roughly 570 of the donors showed that most TCR beta V segments appeared in productive rearrangements either about 87% or about 30% of the time, which broadly matched IMGT annotations. In a later analysis, TCR association rates were found to vary across HLA loci, with the most associated TCRs seen for DRB1 alleles and the fewest for HLA-C alleles.

The CDR3 goes from the cysteine to the phenylalanine over 14 residues. Of the read, only the CDR3 DNA is kept; its 42 bases are in frame from base 1. As encoded in the germline V gene, CDR1 is SGDLS while CDR2 is YYNGEE. Cut back by 3 bases and 4 bases, the V and J ends lie 13 bases apart. The cohort comprised 670 or so healthy bone marrow donors. At the time of sampling, every cohort member was nominally healthy, though immune exposures that went unrecorded were likely present. The donor tested CMV seronegative, placing the donor among the 350 to 400 seronegative members of the cohort. A peripheral blood sample was collected from each donor, and TCR beta sequencing was performed on peripheral blood mononuclear cells. Genomic DNA was extracted from the blood cell samples with the Qiagen DNeasy Blood Extraction Kit.

Sequenced material: PBMCs. The rearranged segments are TRBV9 and TRBJ1-1; D gene: possibly TRBD1, on 6 matching bases. This receptor was obtained from a woman between 25 and 40 years old in good health and CMV-seronegative. The CDR3 region: CASSATVRGTEAFF. At the DNA level, the sequence is TGTGCCAGCAGCGCGACGGTCAGGGGCACTGAAGCTTTCTTT.